A single sample gave rise to the 12 T cell receptor beta chains below, sequenced in a study of T cell responses to AZD1222 COVID-19 vaccine. Clones were read by immunoSEQ multiplex PCR, and TCRdb kept only the in-frame ones, dropping some. This table holds about 130,000 clones, just over 85% found once. This specimen consisted of peripheral blood, obtained on day 0 of AZD1222 vaccination. The receptors here all came from an adult in good health.

The rearrangement joins TRBV5-4 to TRBJ1-2; 10 nucleotides agree with TRBD1. This CDR3 region has 15 residues. The V segment lost 6 bases and the J segment 11 bases; nucleotides outside the gene matches: 16. Germline-derived CDR1 and CDR2 are SGHNT and YYREEE (reference sequence). CDR3 sequence reads: CASTNTPGQGPGYTF. The CDR3 nucleotides read TGTGCCAGCACCAATACACCGGGACAGGGGCCGGGGTACACCTTC.

The chain links TRBV6-5 to TRBJ1-5; no clear D. V was cut by 7 bases and J by 0 bases, with 13 bases left in between. The CDR3 consists of 15 residues. Germline V gene data show CDR1 as MNHEY and CDR2 as SVGAGI. CDR3 DNA sequence: TGTGCCAGCAACCCGGACGGGGATAGCAATCAGCCCCAGCATTTT. Encoded protein: CASNPDGDSNQPQHF.

The chain employs TRBV10-1 and TRBJ1-2; possible D gene TRBD1, 6 bases. This CDR3 has 13 residues. With 2 bases removed from V and 4 bases from J, the gap between germline ends came to 8 bases. CDR1 and CDR2 from the germline V gene are WNHNN and SYGVQD (reference sequence). In DNA form, the CDR3 reads TGCGCCAGCAGTGAGACAGGGACCTATGGCTACACCTTC. It yields the protein CASSETGTYGYTF.

The chain carries TRBV5-4 and TRBJ2-5, with 12 nucleotides matching TRBD2. CDR3 length: 19 residues. Germline V gives CDR1 SGHNT, CDR2 YYREEE (reference sequence). With V trimmed by 3 bases and J by 7 bases, 19 bases remained unmatched. Here the CDR3 DNA reads TGTGCCAGCAGCTCCTCCCAGAGGCTAGCGGGGGGGCGGCCAGGGACCCAGTACTTC. Translation gives CASSSSQRLAGGRPGTQYF.

V and J are TRBV6-5 and TRBJ2-1; TRBD1 aligns across 8 bases. The CDR3 is 15 residues long. The germline gives CDR1 MNHEY, CDR2 SVGAGI. V trimming: 6 bases; J trimming: 6 bases; junction bases outside the gene matches: 10. The CDR3 DNA follows: TGTGCCAGCAGCCCACTCGGACAGGGCCTCAATGAGCAGTTCTTC. Residues: CASSPLGQGLNEQFF.

This clone was seen a few times. The chain combines TRBV30 with TRBJ2-2; either TRBD1 or TRBD2 may supply D (5 bases each). The germline V and J ends were trimmed by 5 bases and 4 bases, with 8 bases remaining between them. The CDR3 is made up of 12 amino acids. CDR1 and CDR2 (germline): GTSNPN, SVGIG (reference sequence). The CDR3 is CAWGTLTGELFF. CDR3 nucleotides: TGTGCCTGGGGGACCCTCACCGGGGAGCTGTTTTTT.

This sequence joins TRBV28 and TRBJ2-7, with TRBD1 identical over 8 bases. This CDR3 is built from 13 residues. Germline values: CDR1 MDHEN, CDR2 SYDVKM. The trim removed 5 bases at V and 2 bases at J, leaving 2 bases unmatched. The CDR3 sequence is CASSEGQAYEQYF. CDR3 sequence (DNA): TGTGCCAGCAGTGAGGGACAGGCCTACGAGCAGTACTTC.

This chain connects TRBV6-5 to TRBJ2-3; the D gene is possibly TRBD2 (5 bases). This CDR3 comprises 15 residues. Germline V gene lookup returns CDR1 MNHEY and CDR2 SVGAGI. The V end lost 0 bases, the J end lost 5 bases, and 12 bases lay between the germline ends. The CDR3 coding sequence is TGTGCCAGCAGTTACTCGCTGCGGGCGGTAGATACGCAGTATTTT. Amino acid sequence: CASSYSLRAVDTQYF.

The chain recombines TRBV29-1 with TRBJ2-1; no clear D. The CDR3 extends over 12 amino acids. V was trimmed by 6 bases and J by 8 bases, leaving 14 bases between them. CDR1 and CDR2 from the germline V gene are SQVTM and ANQGSEA. The CDR3: CSVPAGFHEQFF. Written as DNA, the CDR3 is TGCAGCGTCCCGGCAGGCTTCCATGAGCAGTTCTTC.

DNA for the CDR3: TGTGCCAGCAGTCCGGGGGGTGGGGAGACCCAGTACTTC. Translation: CASSPGGGETQYF. The gene calls are TRBV7-2 and TRBJ2-5; 7 bases line up with TRBD2. Unmatched junction bases numbered 6, after V lost 6 bases and J lost 5 bases. This CDR3 contains 13 residues. Germline lookup yields CDR1 SGHTA and CDR2 FQGNSA.

This clone was found once. The genes are TRBV27 and TRBJ1-1, with D possibly being TRBD1 (6 bases). This CDR3 comprises 15 residues. The V end was cut by 0 bases, the J end by 1 base, with 9 bases between. Per the germline V gene, CDR1 is MNHEY and CDR2 is SMNVEV (reference sequence). CDR3 DNA sequence: TGTGCCAGCAGTTTATCGGGGGGGCAGAACACTGAAGCTTTCTTT. Its protein is CASSLSGGQNTEAFF.

This clone came up many times. Here the CDR3 reads CASSLAGGYGEQFF. CDR3 sequence (DNA): TGTGCCAGCAGCTTAGCGGGAGGGTATGGTGAGCAGTTCTTC. The rearrangement links TRBV5-4 to TRBJ2-1; TRBD2 aligns across 10 bases. The CDR3 is made up of 14 amino acids. V trimming: 2 bases; J trimming: 9 bases; junction bases outside the gene matches: 5. Per germline, CDR1 SGHNT and CDR2 YYREEE (reference sequence).